The 2 T cell receptor beta chains presented below share a single source sample, sequenced in a study of T cells after yellow fever vaccination. TCRdb used MiXCR to reprocess the 5' RACE reads, holding one entry per CDR3 protein. The sample records 500,000 to 650,000 distinct CDR3 sequences, roughly a sixth being singletons. The sample here was PBMCs, taken around 5 days after the first yellow fever vaccination. Source of these receptors: a man in his late teens or twenties who received the YFV17D yellow fever vaccine.

This clonotype appeared a few times. The chain couples TRBV4-3 to TRBJ2-6, with D unresolved. V shed 4 bases and J shed 0 bases, with 13 bases lying between them. Germline V gene sequence: CDR1 LGHNA, CDR2 YSLEER. This CDR3 region has 17 residues. The CDR3 is CASSLRPKHSGANVLTF. The CDR3 DNA sequence: TGCGCCAGCAGCCTTCGACCGAAACACTCTGGGGCCAACGTCCTGACTTTC.

This clonotype was seen just once. The J gene is TRBJ2-2, the V gene TRBV7-2; D is undetermined. Germline V lookup: CDR1 SGHTA, CDR2 FQGNSA. There are 12 residues in the CDR3. The V and J ends lost 8 bases and 3 bases respectively, with 7 bases between them. The CDR3 region has the DNA TGTGCCAGCGGCCTCCACACCGGGGAGCTGTTTTTT. It codes for CASGLHTGELFF.